These 14 T cell receptor beta chains originate from one sample sequenced in a study of monozygotic twins with inflammatory bowel disease. TCRdb reanalyzed the 5' RACE reads and collapses them to one entry per CDR3 protein, without DNA. The listing contains a few hundred thousand distinct CDR3 sequences. Sample: blood. These receptors came from a human donor with ulcerative colitis or Crohn's disease, or a healthy co-twin of an affected twin (not recorded which).

The V call is TRBV5-1, the J call TRBJ2-7; TCRdb calls TRBD2, which cannot be checked without DNA. The length of the CDR3 is 17 residues. Per germline, CDR1 SGHRS and CDR2 YFSETQ. The CDR3 sequence is CASSLWGGARQPYEQYF.

The rearrangement links TRBV2 to TRBJ2-7; the D call of TRBD1 rests on TCRdb alone, since no DNA is present to check it. The germline V gene encodes CDR1 SNHLY and CDR2 FYNNEI. The CDR3 loop spans 13 amino acids. The CDR3 here is CASTGWSSYEQYF.

V is TRBV6-2 or TRBV6-3 and J is TRBJ2-4; TCRdb's assignment of TRBD2 cannot be checked, as there is no DNA. Germline lookup yields CDR1 MNHEY and CDR2 SVGEGT. CDR3 size: 15 residues. CDR3 amino acids: CASSSGDWPLNIQYF.

J is TRBJ2-3 and V is TRBV6-4; TCRdb's D call, TRBD1, is unchecked because there is no DNA. Germline-derived CDR1 and CDR2 are MRHNA and SNTAGT. The CDR3 has 14 amino acids. This CDR3 reads CASSVGTATDTQYF.

J is TRBJ1-1 and V is TRBV10-3; TCRdb reports TRBD1, a call that lacks DNA to check it against. Germline V gene sequence: CDR1 ENHRY, CDR2 SYGVKD. This CDR3 is 14 amino acids long. This chain's CDR3 is CAISVGKGVTEAFF.

The V call is TRBV7-6, the J call TRBJ2-1; absent DNA, TCRdb's TRBD2 call cannot be checked. Germline V gives CDR1 SGHVS, CDR2 FNYEAQ. This CDR3 is built from 14 residues. The CDR3 spells CASSLNGRSGEQFF.

V is TRBV7-2 and J is TRBJ2-7; TCRdb designates TRBD2, a call that cannot be tested without DNA. Germline V gives CDR1 SGHTA, CDR2 FQGNSA. The length of the CDR3 is 14 residues. CDR3 sequence: CASSLVLGSHEQYF.

The chain uses TRBV30 and TRBJ2-7. The CDR3 has 12 amino acids. Germline CDR1 reads GTSNPN; CDR2 reads SVGIG (reference sequence). CDR3 sequence: CAWRATALEQYF.

V is TRBV5-1 and J is TRBJ1-1. The germline V gene has CDR1 SGHRS and CDR2 YFSETQ. CDR3 length: 15 residues. This chain's CDR3 is CASSSEGPGNTEAFF.

The rearrangement joins TRBV12-3 or TRBV12-4 to TRBJ2-1; TCRdb's D call of TRBD2 is untestable without DNA. The CDR3 spans 16 residues. CDR3 residues: CASSSVTSGGLNEQFF.

V usage is TRBV4-3 and J usage is TRBJ1-1; the TRBD1 assignment by TCRdb is unverifiable without DNA. The CDR3 contains 16 residues. Germline V CDR1 and CDR2: LGHNA, YSLEER. This CDR3 is CASSQDGTGGSLSAFF.

This chain links TRBV5-1 with TRBJ2-1. The CDR3 contains 15 residues. Germline V gives CDR1 SGHRS, CDR2 YFSETQ. The CDR3 here is CASSLAWPAVNEQFF.

The J gene is TRBJ1-1, the V gene TRBV7-2; there is no DNA to check the TCRdb D call of TRBD1. This CDR3 contains 15 residues. Germline values: CDR1 SGHTA, CDR2 FQGNSA. This CDR3 is CASSFVDSPNTEAFF.

V is TRBV28 and J is TRBJ2-1; TCRdb reports TRBD1, a call that lacks DNA to check it against. Germline CDR1 reads MDHEN; CDR2 reads SYDVKM. This CDR3 region has 12 residues. The CDR3 reads CASSPPSNEQFF.